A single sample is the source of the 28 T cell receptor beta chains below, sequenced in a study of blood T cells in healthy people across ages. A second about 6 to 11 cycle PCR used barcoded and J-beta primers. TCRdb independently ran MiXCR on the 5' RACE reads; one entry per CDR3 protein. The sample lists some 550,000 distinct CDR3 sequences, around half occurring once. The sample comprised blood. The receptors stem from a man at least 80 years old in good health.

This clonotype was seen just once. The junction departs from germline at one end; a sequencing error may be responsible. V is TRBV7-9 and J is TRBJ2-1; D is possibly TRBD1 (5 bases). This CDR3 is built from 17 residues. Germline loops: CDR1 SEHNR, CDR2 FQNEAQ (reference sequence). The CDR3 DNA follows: TGTGCCAGCAGCTTAGCAGGACAAGCGAGCTCCTACAATGGGCAGTTCTTC. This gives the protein CASSLAGQASSYNGQFF.

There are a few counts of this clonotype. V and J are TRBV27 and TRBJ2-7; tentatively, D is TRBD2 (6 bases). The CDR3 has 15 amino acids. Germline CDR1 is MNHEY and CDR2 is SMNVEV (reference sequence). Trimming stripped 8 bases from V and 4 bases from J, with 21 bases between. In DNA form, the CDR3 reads TGTGCCAGCGGGTCGAGGCAGACCGCGGGATACGAGCAGTACTTC. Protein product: CASGSRQTAGYEQYF.

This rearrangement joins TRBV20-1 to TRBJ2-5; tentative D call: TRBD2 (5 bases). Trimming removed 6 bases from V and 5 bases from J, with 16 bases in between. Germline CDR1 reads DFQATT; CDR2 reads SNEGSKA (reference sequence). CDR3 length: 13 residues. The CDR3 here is CSAPRAGRETQYF. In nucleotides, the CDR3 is TGCAGTGCCCCGAGGGCAGGTCGTGAGACCCAGTACTTC.

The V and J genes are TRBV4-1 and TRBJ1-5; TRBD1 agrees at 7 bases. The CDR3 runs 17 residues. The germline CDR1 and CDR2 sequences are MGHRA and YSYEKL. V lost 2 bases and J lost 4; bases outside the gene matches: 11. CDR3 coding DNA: TGCGCCAGCAGCCAATCACCCAGGGACAGTTTTAATCAGCCCCAGCATTTT. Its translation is CASSQSPRDSFNQPQHF.

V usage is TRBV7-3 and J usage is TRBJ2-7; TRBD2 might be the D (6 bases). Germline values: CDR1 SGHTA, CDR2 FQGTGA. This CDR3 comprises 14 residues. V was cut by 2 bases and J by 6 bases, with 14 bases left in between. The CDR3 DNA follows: TGTGCCAGCAGCTTAGCTCCTAACGGGGGCGAGCAGTACTTC. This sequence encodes CASSLAPNGGEQYF.

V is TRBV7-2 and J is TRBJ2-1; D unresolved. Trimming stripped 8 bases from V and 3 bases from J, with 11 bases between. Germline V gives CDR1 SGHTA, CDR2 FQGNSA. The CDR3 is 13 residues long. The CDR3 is CASASTLYNEQFF. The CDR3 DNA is TGTGCCAGCGCCTCCACCCTCTACAATGAGCAGTTCTTC.

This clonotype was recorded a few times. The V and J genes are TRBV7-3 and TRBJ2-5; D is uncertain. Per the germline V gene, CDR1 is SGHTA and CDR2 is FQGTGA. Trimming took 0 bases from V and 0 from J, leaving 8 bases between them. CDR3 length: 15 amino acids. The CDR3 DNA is TGTGCCAGCAGCTTAACGGCGGCGTACCAAGAGACCCAGTACTTC. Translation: CASSLTAAYQETQYF.

CDR3 DNA sequence: TGTGCCACCAGTGACCACTACGGGGGGGAGACCCAGTACTTC. It codes for CATSDHYGGETQYF. The rearrangement joins TRBV24-1 to TRBJ2-5, with TRBD2 matching 7 bases. Germline CDR1 and CDR2: KGHDR and SFDVKD. Trimming took 4 bases from V and 5 from J; bases not matched to a gene: 6. This CDR3 spans 14 amino acids.

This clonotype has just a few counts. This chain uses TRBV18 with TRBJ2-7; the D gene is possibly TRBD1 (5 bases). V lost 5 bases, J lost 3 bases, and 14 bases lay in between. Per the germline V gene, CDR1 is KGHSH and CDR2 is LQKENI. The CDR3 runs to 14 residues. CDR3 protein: CASSETAGIYEQYF. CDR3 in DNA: TGTGCCAGCTCAGAGACTGCAGGGATCTACGAGCAGTACTTC.

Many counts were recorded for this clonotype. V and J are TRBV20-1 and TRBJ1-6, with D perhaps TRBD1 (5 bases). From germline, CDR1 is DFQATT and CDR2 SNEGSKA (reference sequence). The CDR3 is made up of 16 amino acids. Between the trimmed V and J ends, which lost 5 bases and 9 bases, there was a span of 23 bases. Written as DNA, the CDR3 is TGCAGTGCTCCTCTGGTTCGGGGCTTTGAGGTTTCACCCCTCCACTTT. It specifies CSAPLVRGFEVSPLHF.

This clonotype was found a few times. The CDR3 bases are TGTGCCAGCAGCTGGATGCAGGCGTCTGAACGGGAGACCCAGTACTTC. Amino acids: CASSWMQASERETQYF. The chain uses TRBV13 and TRBJ2-5; no firm D call. Trimming stripped 4 bases from V and 5 bases from J, with 20 bases between. Germline lookup yields CDR1 PRHDT and CDR2 FYEKMQ (reference sequence). The CDR3 extends over 16 amino acids.

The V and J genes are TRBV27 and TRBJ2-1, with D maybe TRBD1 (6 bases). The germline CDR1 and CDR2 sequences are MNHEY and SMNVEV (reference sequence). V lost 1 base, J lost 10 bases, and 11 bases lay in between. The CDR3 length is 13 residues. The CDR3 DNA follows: TGTGCCAGCAGTTTATTACAGGGAAGAGAGCAGTTCTTC. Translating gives CASSLLQGREQFF.

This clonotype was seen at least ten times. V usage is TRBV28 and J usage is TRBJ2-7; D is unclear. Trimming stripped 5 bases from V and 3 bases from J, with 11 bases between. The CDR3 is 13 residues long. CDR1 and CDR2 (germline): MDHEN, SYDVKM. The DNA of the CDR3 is TGTGCCAGCAGTGTGGGCATTCACTACGAGCAGTACTTC. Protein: CASSVGIHYEQYF. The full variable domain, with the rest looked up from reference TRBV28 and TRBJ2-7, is DVKVTQSSRYLVKRTGEKVFLECVQDMDHENMFWYRQDPGLGLRLIYFSYDVKMKEKGDIPEGYSVSREKKERFSLILESASTNQTSMYLCASSVGIHYEQYFGPGTRLTVT.

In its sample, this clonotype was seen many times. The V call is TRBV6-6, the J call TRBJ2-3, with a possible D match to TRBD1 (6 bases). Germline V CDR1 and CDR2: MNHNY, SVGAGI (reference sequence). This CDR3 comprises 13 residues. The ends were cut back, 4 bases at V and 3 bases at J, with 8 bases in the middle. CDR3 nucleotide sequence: TGTGCCAGCAGTTCCCAGGGGACAGATACGCAGTATTTT. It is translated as CASSSQGTDTQYF.

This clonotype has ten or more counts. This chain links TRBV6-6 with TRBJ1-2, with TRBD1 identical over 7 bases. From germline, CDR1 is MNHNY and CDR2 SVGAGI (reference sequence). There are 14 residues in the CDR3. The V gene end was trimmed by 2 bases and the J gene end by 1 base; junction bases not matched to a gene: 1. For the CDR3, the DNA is TGTGCCAGCAGTTACACAGGGGATAACTATGGCTACACCTTC. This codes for CASSYTGDNYGYTF.

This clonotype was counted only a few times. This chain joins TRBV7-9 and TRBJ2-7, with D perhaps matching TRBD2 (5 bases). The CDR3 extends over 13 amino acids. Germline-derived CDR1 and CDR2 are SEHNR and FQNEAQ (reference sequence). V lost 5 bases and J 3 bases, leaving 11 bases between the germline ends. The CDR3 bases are TGTGCCAGCAGCCCCCCGGGGAGCTACGAGCAGTACTTC. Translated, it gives CASSPPGSYEQYF.

CDR3 nucleotides: TGTGCCAGCACCCGTGACAACCAAGAGACCCAGTACTTC. Translated, it gives CASTRDNQETQYF. The V and J genes are TRBV11-1 and TRBJ2-5, with D hard to call. This CDR3 has 13 amino acids. Germline CDR1 and CDR2: SGHAT and FQDESV (reference sequence). Trimming removed 7 bases at V and 0 bases at J, with 9 bases between.

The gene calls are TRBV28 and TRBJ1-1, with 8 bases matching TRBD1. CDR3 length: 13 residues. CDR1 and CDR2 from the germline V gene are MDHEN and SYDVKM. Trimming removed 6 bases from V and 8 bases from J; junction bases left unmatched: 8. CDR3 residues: CASSPQGAIEAFF. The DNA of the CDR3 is TGTGCCAGCAGCCCCCAGGGGGCCATAGAAGCTTTCTTT.

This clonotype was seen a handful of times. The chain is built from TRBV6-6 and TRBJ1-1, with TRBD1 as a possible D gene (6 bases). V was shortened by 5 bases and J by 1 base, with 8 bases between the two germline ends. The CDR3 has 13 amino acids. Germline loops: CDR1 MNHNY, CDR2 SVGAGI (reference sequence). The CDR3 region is CASSATGNTEAFF. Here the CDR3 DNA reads TGTGCCAGCAGTGCGACAGGGAACACTGAAGCTTTCTTT.

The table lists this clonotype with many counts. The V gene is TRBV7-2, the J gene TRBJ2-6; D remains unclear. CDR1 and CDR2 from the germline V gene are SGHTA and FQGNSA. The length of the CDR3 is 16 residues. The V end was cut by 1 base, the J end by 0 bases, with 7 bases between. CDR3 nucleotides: TGTGCCAGCAGCTTAGGGGTAAACTCTGGGGCCAACGTCCTGACTTTC. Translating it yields CASSLGVNSGANVLTF.

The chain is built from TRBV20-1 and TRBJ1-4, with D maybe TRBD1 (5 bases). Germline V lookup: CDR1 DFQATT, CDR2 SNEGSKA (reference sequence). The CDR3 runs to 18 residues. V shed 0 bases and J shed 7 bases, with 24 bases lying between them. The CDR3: CSARDPSGSSGTAEKLFF. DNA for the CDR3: TGCAGTGCTAGAGATCCGTCTGGGTCATCGGGGACGGCTGAAAAACTGTTTTTT.

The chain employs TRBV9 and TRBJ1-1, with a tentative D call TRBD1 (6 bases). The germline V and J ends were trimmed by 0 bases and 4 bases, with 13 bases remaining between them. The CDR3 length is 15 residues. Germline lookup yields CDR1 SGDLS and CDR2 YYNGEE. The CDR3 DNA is TGTGCCAGCAGCGTAGAACCCCTGGGGGCCACTGAAGCTTTCTTT. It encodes CASSVEPLGATEAFF.

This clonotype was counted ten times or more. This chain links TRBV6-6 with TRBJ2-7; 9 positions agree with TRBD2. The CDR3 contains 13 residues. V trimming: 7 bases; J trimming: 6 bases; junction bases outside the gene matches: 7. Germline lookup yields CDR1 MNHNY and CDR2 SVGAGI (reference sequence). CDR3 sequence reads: CASKIAGVLEQYF. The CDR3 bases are TGTGCCAGCAAAATAGCGGGAGTGCTCGAGCAGTACTTC.

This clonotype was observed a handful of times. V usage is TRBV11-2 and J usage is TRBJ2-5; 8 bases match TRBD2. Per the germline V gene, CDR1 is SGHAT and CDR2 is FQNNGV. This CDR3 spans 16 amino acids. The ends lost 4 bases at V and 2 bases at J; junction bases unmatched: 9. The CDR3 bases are TGTGCCAGCAGCTCACCGAGGGCTAGCGGGCAAGAGACCCAGTACTTC. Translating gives CASSSPRASGQETQYF. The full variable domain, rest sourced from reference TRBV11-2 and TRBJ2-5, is EAGVAQSPRYKIIEKRQSVAFWCNPISGHATLYWYQQILGQGPKLLIQFQNNGVVDDSQLPKDRFSAERLKGVDSTLKIQPAKLEDSAVYLCASSSPRASGQETQYFGPGTRLLVL.

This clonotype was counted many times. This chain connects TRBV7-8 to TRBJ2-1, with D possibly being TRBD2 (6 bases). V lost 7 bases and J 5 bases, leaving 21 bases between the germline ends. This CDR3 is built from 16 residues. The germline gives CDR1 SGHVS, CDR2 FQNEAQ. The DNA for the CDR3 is TGTGCCAGCACCAGTATCGCGGACTATTGGCACAATGAGCAGTTCTTC. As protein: CASTSIADYWHNEQFF. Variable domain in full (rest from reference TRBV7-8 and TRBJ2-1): GAGVSQSPRYKVAKRGQDVALRCDPISGHVSLFWYQQALGQGPEFLTYFQNEAQLDKSGLPSDRFFAERPEGSVSTLKIQRTQQEDSAVYLCASTSIADYWHNEQFFGPGTRLTVL.

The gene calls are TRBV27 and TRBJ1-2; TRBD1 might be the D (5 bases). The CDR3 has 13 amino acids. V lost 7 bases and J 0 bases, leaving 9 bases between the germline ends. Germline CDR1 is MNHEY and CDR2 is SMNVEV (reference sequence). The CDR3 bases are TGTGCCAGCAAGCGGGGCGCTAACTATGGCTACACCTTC. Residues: CASKRGANYGYTF.

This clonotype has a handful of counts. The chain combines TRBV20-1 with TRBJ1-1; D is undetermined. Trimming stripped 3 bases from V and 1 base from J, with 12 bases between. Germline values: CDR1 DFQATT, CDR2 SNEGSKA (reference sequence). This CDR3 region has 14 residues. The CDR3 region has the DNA TGCAGTGCTAGTCCGGCAGCACGGAACACTGAAGCTTTCTTT. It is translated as CSASPAARNTEAFF.

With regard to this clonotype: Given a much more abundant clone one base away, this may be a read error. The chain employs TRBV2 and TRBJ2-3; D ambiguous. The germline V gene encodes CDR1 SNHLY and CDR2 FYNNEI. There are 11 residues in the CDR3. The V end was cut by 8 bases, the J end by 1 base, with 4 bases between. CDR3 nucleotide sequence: TGTGCCAGCTGCCGCACAGATACGCAGTATTTT. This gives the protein CASCRTDTQYF.